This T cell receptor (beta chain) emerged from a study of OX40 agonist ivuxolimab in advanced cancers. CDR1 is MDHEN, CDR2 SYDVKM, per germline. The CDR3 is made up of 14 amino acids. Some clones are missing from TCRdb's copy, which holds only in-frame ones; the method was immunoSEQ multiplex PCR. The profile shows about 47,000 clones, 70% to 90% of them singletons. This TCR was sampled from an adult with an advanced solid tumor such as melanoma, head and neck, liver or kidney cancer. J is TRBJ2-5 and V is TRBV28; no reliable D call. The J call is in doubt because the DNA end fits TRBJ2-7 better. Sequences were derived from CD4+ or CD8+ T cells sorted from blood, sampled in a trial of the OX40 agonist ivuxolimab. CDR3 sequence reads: CASRPNKIRYEQYF. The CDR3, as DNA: TGTGCCAGCAGGCCTAATAAAATACGCTACGAGCAGTACTTC.